These T cell receptor beta chains were read from a single sample in a study of blood T cell repertoires in COVID-19. Libraries were prepared by immunoSEQ multiplex PCR; TCRdb keeps only in-frame clonotypes and omits some of them. Of around 42,000 clones listed, approximately 85% are singletons. Sequenced input: peripheral blood. These receptors were taken from a human donor in a cohort sampled during active COVID-19. Both conserved end residues are part of each CDR3. D genes are given only for firm matches. Some rows mark clone size as missing; the rest say once, few, many or name a class of expanded clone.

v_call d_call clone_size cdr3_aa
TRBV19 NA NA CASSTRRGDTQYF
TRBV19 NA NA CASSIDFRGELFF
TRBV25-1 TRBD1 NA CASSELGTGGTGELFF
TRBV5-4 TRBD2 NA CASSLERGRQETQYF
TRBV6-5 NA NA CASSLHQGMNTEAFF
TRBV11-3 NA NA CASSSTGEAETQYF
TRBV6-4 NA NA CAPARVPTIYEQYF
TRBV7-3 TRBD2 NA CASSSGTRADTQYF
TRBV28 TRBD1 NA CASEQGAWDTQYF
TRBV7-2 TRBD1 NA CASSRRQGAGEQYF
TRBV28 NA NA CASLPLSGGYTF
TRBV30 TRBD1 NA CAWTGTGDTDTQYF
TRBV19 TRBD1 once CASSGTGADEKLFF
TRBV4-2 NA NA CASSQEQDNEQFF
TRBV19 TRBD2 NA CASSDGGGGSNEQFF
TRBV5-6 TRBD1 NA CASSWGQGPYGYTF
TRBV28 NA NA CATLGGPGNTEAFF
TRBV19 NA NA CASRLDSYNEQFF
TRBV30 NA few CAWSPDRRRYGYTF
TRBV9 NA NA CASSRWGEYNEQFF
TRBV10-3 TRBD2 NA CAIRAGDGGNEQFF
TRBV7-2 NA NA CASSSSGFGETQYF
TRBV15 TRBD2 once CATSRDPGAGGPWETQYF
TRBV6-6 TRBD1 NA CASSKRQGMGTQYF
TRBV3-1/TRBV3-2 TRBD1 NA CASSPDRSNTGELFF
TRBV5-7 TRBD1 NA CASSSSPGQADNEQFF
TRBV10-3 TRBD1 NA CAISETGGEGAKNIQYF
TRBV5-1 TRBD1 NA CASSLGSLDRGYGGANVLTF
TRBV29-1 NA NA CSVVRQPRETQYF
TRBV12-5 TRBD1 once CASALGQGAGELFF
TRBV9 TRBD2 NA CASSTLAGGYNEQFF
TRBV4-3 NA once CASSQESHYGYTF
TRBV7-2 NA few CANGAQVSNQPQHF
TRBV6-5 NA once CASSHRTETDTQYF
TRBV6-5 TRBD2 NA CASSNGGAGGETQYF
TRBV7-8 TRBD1 once CASSFRKGASTDTQYF
TRBV4-1 TRBD2 NA CASSQETSNPKTQYF
TRBV12-3/TRBV12-4 NA once CASSLRGHEQYF
TRBV2 TRBD1 few CASRTGVFSGNTIYF
TRBV7-2 NA NA CASSNQGRQETQYF
TRBV5-1 NA once CASSLVGRVKGYTF
TRBV11-2 TRBD2 NA CASSRKRGLGNEQFF
TRBV11-2 NA NA CASSSQGRTYNEQFF
TRBV19 TRBD1 NA CASSLGQVDSPLHF
TRBV27 TRBD1 NA CASSLGGTGTGNTIYF
TRBV7-3 TRBD2 NA CASSSTSGVGDEQFF
TRBV18 NA NA CASSLSFGVTDTQYF
TRBV4-3 TRBD2 NA CASSQDVVSGGTDTQYF
TRBV6-6 TRBD1 NA CASSPGQGGYNSPLHF
TRBV24-1 NA once CATSVGGSYNEQFF
TRBV28 TRBD1 NA CASSLWGQGVVNTIYF
TRBV7-9 NA NA CASSLDSETQYF